The present T cell receptor beta chain was sequenced within a study of T cells after yellow fever vaccination. Study information: In the case of low-cell-number fractions, SMART-Seq v4 Ultra Low Input was used for preparation. Whole-study findings and limits: The booster response re-showed most primary clones: approximately 95% CD4, around 90% CD8.

This clonotype rates as medium-sized (0.01 to 0.1%). Its antigen is still unknown. TCRdb passed the 5' RACE reads through MiXCR, listing each CDR3 protein once. The profile shows about 63,000 distinct CDR3 sequences, approximately 8% of them singletons. This specimen was CD8+ T cells sorted from PBMCs, taken 15 days after the yellow fever booster vaccination. The receptor's source is a young man who received the YFV17D yellow fever vaccine.

This CDR3 reads CASSQMQEKLFF. The DNA of the CDR3 is TGCGCCAGCAGCCAAATGCAGGAAAAACTGTTTTTT. This chain connects TRBV4-1 to TRBJ1-4; D is unclear. V lost 2 bases, J lost 8 bases, and 6 bases lay in between. The length of the CDR3 is 12 residues. Germline CDR1 and CDR2: MGHRA and YSYEKL.